This T cell receptor beta chain was captured in a study of control samples from healthy donors and cancer patients. Germline values: CDR1 MNHNY, CDR2 SVGAGI (reference sequence). Trimming removed 2 bases at V and 8 bases at J, with 15 bases between. There are 14 residues in the CDR3. The repertoire was sequenced with immunoSEQ multiplex PCR; TCRdb's copy has only in-frame clones and lacks some. The sample carries around 190,000 clones, around nine tenths recorded once. The V call is TRBV6-6, the J call TRBJ1-2; D gene uncertain. Material for sequencing was blood. The sequence derives from a man aged 30 to 45 in good health. CDR3 in amino acids: CASSYPWEARGYTF. For the CDR3, the DNA is TGTGCCAGCAGTTACCCCTGGGAAGCTCGCGGCTACACCTTC.